These 13 T cell receptor beta chains were sequenced from one sample in a study of blood T cell repertoires in COVID-19. Data came from immunoSEQ multiplex PCR; TCRdb stores just in-frame clones and leaves some out. The profile shows some 190,000 clones, 84% of them singletons. Sequencing was performed on peripheral blood. Source of these receptors: a woman in her 70s with active or convalescent COVID-19.

This chain links TRBV27 with TRBJ1-1; D gene ambiguous. V was pared by 0 bases and J by 6 bases, with 8 bases between. This CDR3 is 13 amino acids long. The germline gives CDR1 MNHEY, CDR2 SMNVEV (reference sequence). CDR3 sequence (DNA): TGTGCCAGCAGTTTATCGCGTCTGTCTGAAGCTTTCTTT. It specifies CASSLSRLSEAFF.

The chain is built from TRBV11-2 and TRBJ2-6, with D hard to call. V shed 1 base and J shed 5 bases, with 3 bases lying between them. Germline V gene data show CDR1 as SGHAT and CDR2 as FQNNGV. The CDR3 contains 13 residues. The CDR3 sequence: CASSLAWANVLTF. CDR3 nucleotide sequence: TGTGCCAGCAGCTTAGCCTGGGCCAACGTCCTGACTTTC.

The chain carries TRBV15 and TRBJ2-7; tentatively, D is TRBD2 (6 bases). CDR1 is LNHNV and CDR2 is YYDKDF in the germline V gene (reference sequence). V dropped 4 bases and J dropped 8 bases, with 12 bases sitting between them. The CDR3 spans 12 residues. The CDR3 nucleotides read TGTGCCACCAGCACCGGAGGGGACCAGCAGTACTTC. Translated, it gives CATSTGGDQQYF.

The genes are TRBV7-9 and TRBJ2-3, with D perhaps matching TRBD1 (5 bases). CDR3 length: 19 residues. Trimming shortened V by 2 bases and J by 0 bases, and 21 bases separated the two germline ends. Germline CDR1 reads SEHNR; CDR2 reads FQNEAQ (reference sequence). This CDR3 reads CASSLLIQASLSSTDTQYF. The CDR3 bases are TGTGCCAGCAGCTTACTTATACAGGCGTCATTGTCTAGCACAGATACGCAGTATTTT.

The chain is built from TRBV6-5 and TRBJ2-7, with 10 bases that match TRBD1. Germline-derived CDR1 and CDR2 are MNHEY and SVGAGI. The CDR3 runs 14 residues. CDR3 nucleotide sequence: TGTGCTTCGCGGGACAGGGGCTTTTTCTACGAGCAGTACTTC. Amino acids: CASRDRGFFYEQYF.

The rearrangement links TRBV18 to TRBJ2-2; D gene uncertain. The CDR3 spans 13 residues. Trimming removed 8 bases from V and 7 bases from J, with 14 bases in between. From germline, CDR1 is KGHSH and CDR2 LQKENI. The chain's CDR3 is CASPLPNGGELFF. CDR3 nucleotides: TGTGCCAGCCCACTACCCAACGGCGGGGAGCTGTTTTTT.

The chain combines TRBV4-1 with TRBJ2-1; 12 nucleotides align to TRBD2. The junction had 7 bases not matched to a gene; V was cut back by 4 bases and J by 9 bases. The germline V gene has CDR1 MGHRA and CDR2 YSYEKL. CDR3 length equals 15 residues. The CDR3 DNA reads TGCGCCAGCAGCCCCCCTAGCGGGAGGGCTGCTGAGCAGTTCTTC. Amino acid sequence: CASSPPSGRAAEQFF.

The V and J genes are TRBV18 and TRBJ2-1; weak D call: TRBD2 (5 bases). Germline CDR1 KGHSH, CDR2 LQKENI. Trimming took 4 bases from V and 9 from J, leaving 13 bases between them. The CDR3 loop spans 13 amino acids. The CDR3 spells CASSLNNRGEQFF. In DNA, the CDR3 is TGTGCCAGCTCACTAAATAACCGGGGTGAGCAGTTCTTC. The complete variable domain, with remaining parts taken from reference TRBV18 and TRBJ2-1, reads NAGVMQNPRHLVRRRGQEARLRCSPMKGHSHVYWYRQLPEEGLKFMVYLQKENIIDESGMPKERFSAEFPKEGPSILRIQQVVRGDSAAYFCASSLNNRGEQFFGPGTRLTVL.

The rearrangement joins TRBV19 to TRBJ2-1; 12 bases fit TRBD2. Germline values: CDR1 LNHDA, CDR2 SQIVND (reference sequence). Unmatched junction bases numbered 7, after V lost 9 bases and J lost 7 bases. The CDR3 length is 14 residues. The CDR3 is CASRLAGVGNEQFF. The CDR3 bases are TGTGCCAGCAGACTAGCGGGAGTAGGGAATGAGCAGTTCTTC.

This clone was detected only once. The V call is TRBV5-1, the J call TRBJ2-2; D might be TRBD1 (5 bases). The germline V gene has CDR1 SGHRS and CDR2 YFSETQ. The CDR3 loop spans 14 amino acids. V lost 0 bases and J 4 bases, leaving 7 bases between the germline ends. Here the CDR3 reads CASSLGGSTGELFF. CDR3 DNA: TGCGCCAGCAGCTTGGGGGGCAGCACCGGGGAGCTGTTTTTT.

This chain uses TRBV30 with TRBJ2-3, with 11 positions matching TRBD2. The CDR3 consists of 13 residues. V was pared by 4 bases and J by 3 bases, with 0 bases of the junction left unmatched. CDR1 is GTSNPN, CDR2 SVGIG, per germline (reference sequence). The CDR3 here is CAWTSGRTDTQYF. The CDR3 coding sequence is TGTGCCTGGACTAGCGGGAGGACAGATACGCAGTATTTT.

This clone has just one count. V gene TRBV5-3 combines with J gene TRBJ2-1; D perhaps matches TRBD2 (5 bases). TRBV5-3 is filed as an ORF, its function uncertain. The CDR3 sequence is 12 residues long. Trimming cost V 5 bases and J 5 bases, with 8 bases left between them. The CDR3 coding sequence is TGTGCCAGAAGGGCGGGTCACAATGAGCAGTTCTTC. Translating it yields CARRAGHNEQFF.

The chain employs TRBV6-1 and TRBJ1-2; 8 positions match TRBD1. Germline V CDR1 and CDR2: MNHNS, SASEGT. V shed 1 base, J shed 7 bases, and the junction held 5 bases outside the gene matches. This CDR3 region has 14 residues. This CDR3 reads CASSEGTGQGGYTF. CDR3 nucleotide sequence: TGTGCCAGCAGTGAAGGAACCGGACAGGGTGGCTACACCTTC.